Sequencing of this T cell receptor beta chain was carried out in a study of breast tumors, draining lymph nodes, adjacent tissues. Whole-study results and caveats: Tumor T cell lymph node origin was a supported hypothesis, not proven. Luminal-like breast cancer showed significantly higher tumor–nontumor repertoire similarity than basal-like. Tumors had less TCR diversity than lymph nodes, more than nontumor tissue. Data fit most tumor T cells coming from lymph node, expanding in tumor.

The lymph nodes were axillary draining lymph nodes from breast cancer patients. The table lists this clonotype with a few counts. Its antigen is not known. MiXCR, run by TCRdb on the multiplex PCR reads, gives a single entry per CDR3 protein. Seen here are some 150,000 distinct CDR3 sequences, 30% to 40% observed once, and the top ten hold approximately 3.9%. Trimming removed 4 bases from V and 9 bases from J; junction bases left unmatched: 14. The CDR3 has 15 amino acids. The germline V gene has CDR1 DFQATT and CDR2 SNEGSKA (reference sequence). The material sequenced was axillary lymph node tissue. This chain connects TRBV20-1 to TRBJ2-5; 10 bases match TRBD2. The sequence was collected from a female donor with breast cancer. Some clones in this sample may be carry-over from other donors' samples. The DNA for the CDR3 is TGCAGTGCTACCAGCGGGGGGGCCCCGGCCGGGGCCCAGTACTTC. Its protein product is CSATSGGAPAGAQYF.